This passage covers 18 T cell receptor beta chains from one sample sequenced in a study of blood T cell repertoires in COVID-19. The protocol was immunoSEQ multiplex PCR, while the TCRdb copy is restricted to in-frame clones and leaves out a portion. Here the sample spans 300,000 to 400,000 clones, 90% being singletons. The material sequenced was PBMCs or T cells enriched from blood (not recorded which). Receptor source: a woman in her twenties or thirties who had been exposed to COVID-19.

This sequence joins TRBV5-6 and TRBJ2-7, with D perhaps TRBD1 (6 bases). The CDR3 totals 12 residues. V was clipped by 9 bases and J by 4 bases, with 14 bases between them. Germline V CDR1 and CDR2: SGHDT, YYEEEE. CDR3 amino acids: CAIHREWYEQYF. CDR3 nucleotide sequence: TGTGCCATCCACAGGGAATGGTACGAGCAGTACTTC.

The genes are TRBV6-5 and TRBJ2-3; 7 bases match TRBD1. The germline V gene has CDR1 MNHEY and CDR2 SVGAGI. The V and J ends lost 2 bases and 0 bases, in that order; junction bases with no gene match: 5. This CDR3 spans 16 amino acids. CDR3 sequence: CASSYGGQPSTDTQYF. For the CDR3, the DNA is TGTGCCAGCAGTTACGGGGGACAGCCTAGCACAGATACGCAGTATTTT.

This chain joins TRBV29-1 and TRBJ1-5; the match to TRBD1 covers 9 bases. CDR1 is SQVTM and CDR2 is ANQGSEA in the germline V gene. CDR3 length: 14 residues. After removal of 6 bases from V and 1 base from J, the junction contained 4 bases not matched to a gene. The CDR3 region is CSVQQGASNQPQHF. The DNA for the CDR3 is TGCAGCGTGCAACAGGGGGCAAGCAATCAGCCCCAGCATTTT.

CDR3 sequence: CASSSQTGGSYNSPLHF. The DNA for the CDR3 is TGTGCCAGCAGCTCGCAAACAGGGGGGTCCTATAATTCACCCCTCCACTTT. The rearrangement uses TRBV7-8 and TRBJ1-6; 8 positions agree with TRBD1. Trimming removed 4 bases from V and 1 base from J; junction bases left unmatched: 6. This CDR3 comprises 17 residues. In germline, CDR1 is SGHVS, CDR2 FQNEAQ.

The chain uses TRBV10-3 and TRBJ1-1, with D possibly being TRBD1 (6 bases). The CDR3 covers 15 residues. Deletions cut 3 bases from V and 3 bases from J, with 14 bases between. Per germline, CDR1 ENHRY and CDR2 SYGVKD. DNA for the CDR3: TGTGCCATCAGTGAACCGGACAGTCTTGACACTGAAGCTTTCTTT. Protein: CAISEPDSLDTEAFF.

The CDR3 DNA reads as TGTGCCAGTAGCGAGGACAGTTTTAACACTGAAGCTTTCTTT. Translating gives CASSEDSFNTEAFF. This chain joins TRBV19 and TRBJ1-1; possible D gene TRBD1, 6 bases. CDR3 size: 14 residues. Trimming took 6 bases from V and 2 from J, leaving 13 bases between them. Germline CDR1 reads LNHDA; CDR2 reads SQIVND (reference sequence).

This rearrangement joins TRBV19 to TRBJ2-4, with TRBD1 matching 9 bases. The germline CDR1 and CDR2 sequences are LNHDA and SQIVND (reference sequence). CDR3 size: 17 residues. V lost 5 bases and J lost 0; bases outside the gene matches: 8. CDR3 protein: CASSLYRGHGAKNIQYF. In DNA form, the CDR3 reads TGTGCCAGTAGTCTTTACAGGGGGCACGGAGCCAAAAACATTCAGTACTTC.

The rearrangement links TRBV6-6 to TRBJ2-7, with D uncertain. CDR3 size: 12 residues. Germline assignment: CDR1 MNHNY and CDR2 SVGAGI (reference sequence). The ends were cut back, 6 bases at V and 0 bases at J, with 6 bases in the middle. The CDR3 region has the DNA TGTGCCAGCAGCTTACTCTCCTACGAGCAGTACTTC. Amino acids: CASSLLSYEQYF.

The rearrangement joins TRBV6-5 to TRBJ1-6; no clear D. This CDR3 has 14 residues. Germline loops: CDR1 MNHEY, CDR2 SVGAGI. V was trimmed by 4 bases and J by 9 bases, leaving 13 bases between them. DNA for the CDR3: TGTGCCAGCAGTTTATCCGCGGGCGGTTCACCCCTCCACTTT. Translated, it gives CASSLSAGGSPLHF.

The chain couples TRBV4-3 to TRBJ2-5; possible D gene TRBD1, 6 bases. Trimming removed 0 bases from V and 5 bases from J, with 16 bases in between. This CDR3 is 16 amino acids long. The V gene's germline CDR1 is LGHNA and CDR2 YSLEER. This chain's CDR3 is CASSQDPPRGGETQYF. The CDR3, as DNA: TGCGCCAGCAGCCAAGACCCCCCCAGGGGTGGGGAGACCCAGTACTTC.

J is TRBJ2-3 and V is TRBV5-1, with TRBD1 matching over 9 bases. J was trimmed by 0 bases and V by 3 bases; bases with no gene match: 5. The CDR3 runs to 16 residues. Germline V gene sequence: CDR1 SGHRS, CDR2 YFSETQ. The CDR3 DNA reads TGCGCCAGCAGCTCTCGGACAGGGGTTAGCACAGATACGCAGTATTTT. Amino acids: CASSSRTGVSTDTQYF.

The chain has TRBV14 and TRBJ2-1; the match to TRBD1 covers 7 bases. Per germline, CDR1 SGHDN and CDR2 FVKESK. The CDR3 is 12 amino acids. J was trimmed by 12 bases and V by 4 bases; bases with no gene match: 6. In DNA form, the CDR3 reads TGTGCCAGCAGCCGAGAGGGGGCGGGGCAGTTCTTC. Protein product: CASSREGAGQFF.

This clone has only one observation. The CDR3 loop is CASSARSGLTFADTQYF. The CDR3 nucleotides read TGTGCCAGCAGCGCTAGATCGGGACTAACATTTGCAGATACGCAGTATTTT. The chain employs TRBV9 and TRBJ2-3, with 7 positions matching TRBD2. The CDR3 is 17 residues long. The V and J ends lost 3 bases and 4 bases, in that order; junction bases with no gene match: 14. Germline CDR1 is SGDLS and CDR2 is YYNGEE.

This sequence joins TRBV19 and TRBJ2-5; maybe TRBD1 (5 bases). In germline, CDR1 is LNHDA, CDR2 SQIVND (reference sequence). The V end lost 6 bases, the J end lost 7 bases, and 18 bases lay between the germline ends. The CDR3 runs 14 residues. CDR3 DNA sequence: TGTGCCAGTAGCCCCTCGAGGACCACAGGGACCCAGTACTTC. Amino acids: CASSPSRTTGTQYF.

The chain couples TRBV12-3 or TRBV12-4 to TRBJ1-2, with no clear D. V was clipped by 2 bases and J by 1 base, with 5 bases between them. This CDR3 has 13 residues. The CDR3 loop is CASSLTVNYGYTF. For the CDR3, the DNA is TGTGCCAGCAGTTTAACAGTTAACTATGGCTACACCTTC.

The genes are TRBV7-2 and TRBJ1-3; the match to TRBD1 covers 8 bases. The germline V gene encodes CDR1 SGHTA and CDR2 FQGNSA. The junction had 11 bases not matched to a gene; V was cut back by 7 bases and J by 6 bases. The CDR3 is 15 residues long. Here the CDR3 DNA reads TGTGCCAGCACCCTTAGTACAGGGGGAGTAAACACCATATATTTT. The encoded protein is CASTLSTGGVNTIYF.

The chain combines TRBV7-8 with TRBJ2-2; D perhaps matches TRBD2 (6 bases). Deletions cut 5 bases from V and 6 bases from J, with 7 bases between. The germline CDR1 and CDR2 sequences are SGHVS and FQNEAQ. CDR3 size: 12 residues. The CDR3 nucleotides are TGTGCCAGCAGCCCGGGGGCCGGGGAGCTGTTTTTT. Amino acid sequence: CASSPGAGELFF.

The chain links TRBV5-6 to TRBJ2-2; 9 nucleotides agree with TRBD1. This CDR3 is 16 amino acids long. J was trimmed by 6 bases and V by 0 bases; bases with no gene match: 6. Per the germline V gene, CDR1 is SGHDT and CDR2 is YYEEEE. The CDR3 is CASSLGDGTGPGELFF. DNA of the CDR3: TGTGCCAGCAGCTTGGGGGATGGGACAGGGCCCGGGGAGCTGTTTTTT.